The TCR beta chain described here comes from a study of vaccination effects on CD4 cells after COVID-19. The method was immunoSEQ multiplex PCR; TCRdb's version includes in-frame clones alone and lacks a portion of them. The sample lists approximately 66,000 clones, 70% to 80% seen once, with approximately 2.4% in the top ten. The CDR3 length is 16 residues. V dropped 4 bases and J dropped 4; count of bases not matched to a gene: 7. The germline V gene has CDR1 LNHDA and CDR2 SQIVND (reference sequence). Following culture for roughly 10 days, CD4+ T cells were isolated. Each participant was given two doses of one vaccine (BNT162b2 or mRNA-1273). Turning to this clone: The target antigen is unknown.

Sequenced here: CD4+ T cells from PBMCs cultured without peptide, sampled after COVID-19 vaccination. This TCR derives from a human donor who received a COVID-19 vaccine. The V gene is TRBV19, the J gene TRBJ2-1; 10 bases fit TRBD2. CDR3: CASSTSGGPIYNEQFF. The CDR3 DNA reads as TGTGCCAGTAGTACTAGCGGGGGCCCGATATACAATGAGCAGTTCTTC.